This T cell receptor beta chain derives from a study of T cell repertoires in cytomegalovirus infection. Study conclusions and caveats: The ex vivo response was dominated by HLA-C-restricted CMV-specific TCR beta clonotypes. Based on cumulative public TCR beta family frequency, carriers of CMV plus the relevant HLA were identified.

Each CDR3 protein gets one entry after TCRdb re-called the reads with MiXCR. Of under 850,000 distinct CDR3 sequences in the sample, 30% to 40% were seen once. In the case of this clonotype: Antigen specificity is unknown.

Germline V CDR1 and CDR2: SGHKS, YYEKEE (reference sequence). CDR3 size: 12 residues. Trimming pared 3 bases from V and 3 bases from J, leaving 7 bases between. The rearrangement joins TRBV5-5 to TRBJ2-7; no definite D call. The clonotype comes from a human donor in good health (CMV status not recorded). Some clones in this sample may be carry-over from other donors' samples. This specimen consisted of cultured PBMCs, obtained from culture after CMV antigen stimulation. CDR3 nucleotide sequence: TGTGCCAGCAGCTCCGCCCGCTACGAGCAGTACTTC. Translation: CASSSARYEQYF. Together with reference TRBV5-5 and TRBJ2-7, the CDR3 gives the full variable domain: DAGVTQSPTHLIKTRGQQVTLRCSPISGHKSVSWYQQVLGQGPQFIFQYYEKEERGRGNFPDRFSARQFPNYSSELNVNALLLGDSALYLCASSSARYEQYFGPGTRLTVT.